This T cell receptor (beta chain) was documented in a study of cytomegalovirus exposure and HLA in healthy donors. Broader study findings: Based on reports, TCR beta sequences accurately predicted HLA-A and HLA-B alleles for most subjects.

Of note for this clone: Its antigen is undetermined.

PCR involved 60 Vbeta and 13 Jbeta primers. Using immunoSEQ multiplex PCR, the repertoire was profiled, and TCRdb retains in-frame clones only, with some absent. The sample records about 140,000 clones, approximately 82% being singletons. With 1 base removed from V and 5 bases from J, the gap between germline ends came to 12 bases. The CDR3 loop spans 14 amino acids. Per the germline V gene, CDR1 is SGHAT and CDR2 is FQNNGV. The rearrangement links TRBV11-2 to TRBJ2-7; D unclear. This sequence was found in a man between 18 and 35 years old in good health and CMV-seropositive. Material for sequencing was PBMCs. This CDR3 reads CASSLVGESDEQYF. The CDR3 nucleotides read TGTGCCAGCAGCTTAGTCGGAGAATCGGACGAGCAGTACTTC.